Following are 5 T cell receptor beta chains from one sample sequenced in a study of shared clonotypes between healthy human individuals. Assay used: immunoSEQ multiplex PCR; TCRdb lists only in-frame clones, some missing. Of some 500,000 clones listed, roughly 95% were seen once; the top ten hold about 0.064%. Sequences were obtained from naive CD4+ T cells sorted from blood. Subset of the sample: CD45RA+ positively selected. These TCRs come from a woman aged 25 to 39 in good health.

The chain joins TRBV7-9 to TRBJ2-5; D call uncertain. Germline V lookup: CDR1 SEHNR, CDR2 FQNEAQ (reference sequence). The CDR3 loop spans 12 amino acids. Deletions cut 4 bases from V and 5 bases from J, with 8 bases between. CDR3 bases: TGTGCCAGCAGCTCTAAGAGCGAGACCCAGTACTTC. It encodes CASSSKSETQYF.

The V and J genes are TRBV5-1 and TRBJ2-1, with TRBD2 matching over 13 bases. The CDR3 totals 15 residues. After removal of 4 bases from V and 5 bases from J, the junction contained 3 bases not matched to a gene. Germline lookup yields CDR1 SGHRS and CDR2 YFSETQ. The CDR3 DNA is TGCGCCAGCAGCGTACTAGCGGGAGGGCACAATGAGCAGTTCTTC. This encodes CASSVLAGGHNEQFF. Variable domain in full (rest from reference TRBV5-1 and TRBJ2-1): KAGVTQTPRYLIKTRGQQVTLSCSPISGHRSVSWYQQTPGQGLQFLFEYFSETQRNKGNFPGRFSGRQFSNSRSEMNVSTLELGDSALYLCASSVLAGGHNEQFFGPGTRLTVL.

This chain joins TRBV18 and TRBJ1-1, with unresolved D. Looked up from germline, CDR1 is KGHSH and CDR2 is LQKENI. Between the trimmed V and J ends, which lost 2 bases and 3 bases, there was a span of 7 bases. This CDR3 has 13 amino acids. The CDR3 sequence: CASSPGEDTEAFF. The CDR3, as DNA: TGTGCCAGCTCACCAGGGGAGGACACTGAAGCTTTCTTT.

This chain links TRBV28 with TRBJ1-5; perhaps TRBD1 as D (6 bases). From germline, CDR1 is MDHEN and CDR2 SYDVKM. This CDR3 is built from 13 residues. The V and J ends lost 5 bases and 6 bases respectively, with 11 bases between them. The CDR3 protein is CASSPWTVQPQHF. CDR3 nucleotides: TGTGCCAGCAGTCCCTGGACAGTTCAGCCCCAGCATTTT.

The chain is built from TRBV13 and TRBJ1-5; 9 positions match TRBD1. The V gene end was trimmed by 3 bases and the J gene end by 5 bases; junction bases not matched to a gene: 5. In germline, CDR1 is PRHDT, CDR2 FYEKMQ (reference sequence). The CDR3 is 15 residues long. Here the CDR3 reads CASSLGTGMDQPQHF. For the CDR3, the DNA is TGTGCCAGCAGCTTGGGGACAGGGATGGATCAGCCCCAGCATTTT.